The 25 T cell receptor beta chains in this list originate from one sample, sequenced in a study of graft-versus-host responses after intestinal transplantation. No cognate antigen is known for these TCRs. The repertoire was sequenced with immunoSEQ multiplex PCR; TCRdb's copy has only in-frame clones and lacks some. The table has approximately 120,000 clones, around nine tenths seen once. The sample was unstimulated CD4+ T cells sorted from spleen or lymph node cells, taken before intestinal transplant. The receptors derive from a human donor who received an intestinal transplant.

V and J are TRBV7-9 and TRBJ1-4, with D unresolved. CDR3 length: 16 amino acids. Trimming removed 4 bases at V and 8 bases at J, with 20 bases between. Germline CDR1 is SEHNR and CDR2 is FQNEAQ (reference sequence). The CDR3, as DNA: TGTGCCAGCAGCTCTTTCGACACCTCCGGACGGGAAAAACTGTTTTTT. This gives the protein CASSSFDTSGREKLFF.

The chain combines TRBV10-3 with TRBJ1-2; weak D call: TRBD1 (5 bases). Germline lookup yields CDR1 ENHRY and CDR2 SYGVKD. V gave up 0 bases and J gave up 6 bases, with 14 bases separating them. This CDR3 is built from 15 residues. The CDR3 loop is CAISESGTNLHGYTF. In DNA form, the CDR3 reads TGTGCCATCAGTGAGTCGGGGACGAACCTCCATGGCTACACCTTC.

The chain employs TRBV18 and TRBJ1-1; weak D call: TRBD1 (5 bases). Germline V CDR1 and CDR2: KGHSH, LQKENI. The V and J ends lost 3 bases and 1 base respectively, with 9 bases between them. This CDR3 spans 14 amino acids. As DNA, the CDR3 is TGTGCCAGCTCACCTACCGACAGGAACACTGAAGCTTTCTTT. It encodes CASSPTDRNTEAFF.

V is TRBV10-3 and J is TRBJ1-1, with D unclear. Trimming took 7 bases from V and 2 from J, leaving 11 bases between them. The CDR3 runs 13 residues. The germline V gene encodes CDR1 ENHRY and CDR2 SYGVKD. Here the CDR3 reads CAIKASTNTEAFF. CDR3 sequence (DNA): TGTGCCATCAAAGCCAGCACAAACACTGAAGCTTTCTTT.

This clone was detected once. The CDR3 DNA follows: TGCGCCAGCAGCTCCCGAGGACAGGGGTGGGACTATGGCTACACCTTC. Its translation is CASSSRGQGWDYGYTF. The chain is built from TRBV5-1 and TRBJ1-2, with 9 nucleotides matching TRBD1. Trimming cost V 3 bases and J 3 bases; bases outside gene matches: 9. Germline V CDR1 and CDR2: SGHRS, YFSETQ. The CDR3 is 16 amino acids.

The CDR3 nucleotides are TGTGCCAGTAAGCGGACATCTAGCACAGATACGCAGTATTTT. This sequence encodes CASKRTSSTDTQYF. The chain employs TRBV6-4 and TRBJ2-3; D assignment may be TRBD1 or TRBD2 (5 bases each). Germline loops: CDR1 MRHNA, CDR2 SNTAGT. Trimming shortened V by 9 bases and J by 0 bases, and 13 bases separated the two germline ends. CDR3 length equals 14 residues.

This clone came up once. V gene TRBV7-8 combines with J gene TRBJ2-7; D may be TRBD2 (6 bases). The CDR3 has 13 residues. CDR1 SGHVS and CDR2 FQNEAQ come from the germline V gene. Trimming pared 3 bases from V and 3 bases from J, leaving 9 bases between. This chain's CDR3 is CASSLVEGYEQYF. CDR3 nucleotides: TGTGCCAGCAGCTTGGTGGAGGGCTACGAGCAGTACTTC.

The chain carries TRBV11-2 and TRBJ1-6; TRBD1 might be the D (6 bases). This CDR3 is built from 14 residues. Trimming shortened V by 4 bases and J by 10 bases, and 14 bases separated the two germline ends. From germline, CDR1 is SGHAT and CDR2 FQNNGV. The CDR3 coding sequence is TGTGCCAGCAGCTACGGACAGAGGAACTCACCCCTCCACTTT. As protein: CASSYGQRNSPLHF.

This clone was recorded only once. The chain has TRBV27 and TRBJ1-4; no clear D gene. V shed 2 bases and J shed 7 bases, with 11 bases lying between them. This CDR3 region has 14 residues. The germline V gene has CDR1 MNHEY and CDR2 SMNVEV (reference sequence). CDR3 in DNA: TGTGCCAGCAGTTTAACGAGAACGGGTGAAAAACTGTTTTTT. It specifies CASSLTRTGEKLFF.

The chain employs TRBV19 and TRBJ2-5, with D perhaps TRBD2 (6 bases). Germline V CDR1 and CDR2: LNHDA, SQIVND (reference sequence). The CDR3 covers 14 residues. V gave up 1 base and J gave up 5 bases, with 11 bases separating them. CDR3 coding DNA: TGTGCCAGTAGTATAGCCCGCGGGAAGGAGACCCAGTACTTC. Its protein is CASSIARGKETQYF. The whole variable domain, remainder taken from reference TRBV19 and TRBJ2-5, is DGGITQSPKYLFRKEGQNVTLSCEQNLNHDAMYWYRQDPGQGLRLIYYSQIVNDFQKGDIAEGYSVSREKKESFPLTVTSAQKNPTAFYLCASSIARGKETQYFGPGTRLLVL.

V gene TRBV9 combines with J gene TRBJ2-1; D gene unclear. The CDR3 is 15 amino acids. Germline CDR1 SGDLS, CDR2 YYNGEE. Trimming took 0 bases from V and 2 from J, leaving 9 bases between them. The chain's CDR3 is CASSVGPGTYNEQFF. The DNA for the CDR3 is TGTGCCAGCAGCGTAGGTCCGGGTACCTACAATGAGCAGTTCTTC.

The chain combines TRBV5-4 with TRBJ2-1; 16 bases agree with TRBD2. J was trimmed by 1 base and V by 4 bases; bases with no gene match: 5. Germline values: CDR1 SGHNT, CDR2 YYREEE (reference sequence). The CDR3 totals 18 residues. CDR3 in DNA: TGTGCCAGCAGCAAGGGACTAGCGGGGGGGCGGTCCTACAATGAGCAGTTCTTC. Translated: CASSKGLAGGRSYNEQFF. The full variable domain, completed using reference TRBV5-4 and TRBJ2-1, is ETGVTQSPTHLIKTRGQQVTLRCSSQSGHNTVSWYQQALGQGPQFIFQYYREEENGRGNFPPRFSGLQFPNYSSELNVNALELDDSALYLCASSKGLAGGRSYNEQFFGPGTRLTVL.

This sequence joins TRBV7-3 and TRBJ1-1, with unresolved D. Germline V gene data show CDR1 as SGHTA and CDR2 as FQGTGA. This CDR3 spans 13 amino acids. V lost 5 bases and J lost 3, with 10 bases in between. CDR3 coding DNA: TGTGCCAGCAGCAACTTAAGGGACACTGAAGCTTTCTTT. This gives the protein CASSNLRDTEAFF.

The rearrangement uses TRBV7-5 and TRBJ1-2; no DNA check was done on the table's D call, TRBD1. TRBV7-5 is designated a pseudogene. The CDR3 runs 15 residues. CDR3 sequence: CVRRGDRGANYGYTF. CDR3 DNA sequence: TGTGTCAGAAGAGGCGACAGGGGAGCTAACTATGGCTACACCTTC.

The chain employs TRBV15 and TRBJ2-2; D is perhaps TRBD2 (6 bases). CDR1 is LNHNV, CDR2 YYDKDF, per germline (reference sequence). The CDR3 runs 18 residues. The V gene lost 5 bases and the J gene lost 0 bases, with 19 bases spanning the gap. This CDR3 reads CATSGEEGVVANTGELFF. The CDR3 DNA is TGTGCCACCAGCGGGGAGGAAGGGGTGGTTGCGAACACCGGGGAGCTGTTTTTT.

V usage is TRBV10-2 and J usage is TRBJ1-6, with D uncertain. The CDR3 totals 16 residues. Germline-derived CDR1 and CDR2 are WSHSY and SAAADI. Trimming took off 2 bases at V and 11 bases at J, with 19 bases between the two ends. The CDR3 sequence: CASSETEERPGPPLHF. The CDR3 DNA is TGCGCCAGCAGTGAGACCGAAGAAAGGCCGGGTCCACCCCTCCACTTT.

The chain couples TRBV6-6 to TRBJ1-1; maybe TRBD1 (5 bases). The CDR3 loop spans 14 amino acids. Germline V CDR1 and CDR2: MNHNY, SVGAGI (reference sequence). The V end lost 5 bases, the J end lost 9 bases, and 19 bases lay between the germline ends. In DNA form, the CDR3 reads TGTGCCAGCAGTCCAGGGCTGGGTGGTGGAAAAGCTTTCTTT. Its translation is CASSPGLGGGKAFF.

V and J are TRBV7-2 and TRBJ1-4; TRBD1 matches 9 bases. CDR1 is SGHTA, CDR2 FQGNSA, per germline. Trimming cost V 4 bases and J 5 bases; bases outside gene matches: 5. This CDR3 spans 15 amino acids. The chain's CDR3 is CASSSGQGWNEKLFF. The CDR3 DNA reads TGTGCCAGCAGCTCCGGACAGGGGTGGAATGAAAAACTGTTTTTT.

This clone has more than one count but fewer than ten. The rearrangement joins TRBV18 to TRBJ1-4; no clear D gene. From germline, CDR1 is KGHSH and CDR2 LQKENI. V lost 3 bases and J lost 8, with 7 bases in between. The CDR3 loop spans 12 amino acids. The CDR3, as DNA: TGTGCCAGCTCACCCGACGAAGAAAAACTGTTTTTT. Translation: CASSPDEEKLFF.

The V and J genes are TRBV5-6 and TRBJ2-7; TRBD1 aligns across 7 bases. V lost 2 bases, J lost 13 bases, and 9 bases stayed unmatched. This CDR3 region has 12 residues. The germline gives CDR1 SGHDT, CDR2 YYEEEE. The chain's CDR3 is CASSLRGTADYF. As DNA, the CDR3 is TGTGCCAGCAGCTTAAGGGGGACAGCGGATTACTTC.

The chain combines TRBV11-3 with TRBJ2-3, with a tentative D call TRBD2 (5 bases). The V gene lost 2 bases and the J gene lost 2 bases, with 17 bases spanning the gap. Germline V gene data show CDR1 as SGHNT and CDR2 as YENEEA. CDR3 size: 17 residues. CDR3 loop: CASSLSRVTGITDTQYF. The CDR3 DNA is TGTGCCAGCAGCTTATCCCGGGTCACGGGGATCACAGATACGCAGTATTTT.

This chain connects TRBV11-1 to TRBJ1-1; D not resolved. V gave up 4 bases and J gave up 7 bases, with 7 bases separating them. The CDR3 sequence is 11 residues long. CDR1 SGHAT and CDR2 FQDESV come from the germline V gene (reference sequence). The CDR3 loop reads CASSSPSEAFF. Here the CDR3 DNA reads TGTGCCAGCAGCTCCCCAAGTGAAGCTTTCTTT.

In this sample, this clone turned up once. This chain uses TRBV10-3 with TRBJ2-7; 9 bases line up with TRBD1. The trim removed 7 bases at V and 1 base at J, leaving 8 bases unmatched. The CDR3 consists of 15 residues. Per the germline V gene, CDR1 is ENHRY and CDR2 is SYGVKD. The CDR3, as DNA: TGTGCCATCAAGTCCGGGACAGGGTCTTCCTACGAGCAGTACTTC. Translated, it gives CAIKSGTGSSYEQYF.

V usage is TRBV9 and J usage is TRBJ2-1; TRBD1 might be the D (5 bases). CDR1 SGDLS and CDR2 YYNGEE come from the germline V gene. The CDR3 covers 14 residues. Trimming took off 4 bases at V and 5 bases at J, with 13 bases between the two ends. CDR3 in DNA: TGTGCCAGCAGCCCACAGGTGGGGAACAATGAGCAGTTCTTC. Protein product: CASSPQVGNNEQFF.

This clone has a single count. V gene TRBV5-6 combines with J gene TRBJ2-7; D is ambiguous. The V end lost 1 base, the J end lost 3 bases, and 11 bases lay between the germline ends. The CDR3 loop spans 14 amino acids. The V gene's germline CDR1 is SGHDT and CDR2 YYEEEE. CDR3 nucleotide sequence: TGTGCCAGCAGCTTGTCACAGCTTCTCTACGAGCAGTACTTC. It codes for CASSLSQLLYEQYF.